This T cell receptor (beta chain) comes out of a study of cytomegalovirus exposure and HLA in healthy donors. This clone was detected only a few times. The antigen remains undetermined. The study ran its PCR with 60 Vbeta and 13 Jbeta primers. The table came from immunoSEQ multiplex PCR; TCRdb's copy has only in-frame clones and leaves some out. Among 150,000 to 200,000 clones listed, around three quarters were seen once. Overall study results and limits: Roughly uniform depth of sequencing across donors was assumed in presence/absence analyses. Cytomegalovirus-associated status was assigned to some 160 TCR beta chains.

The sequence derives from a woman between 50 and 59 years old in good health and CMV-seronegative. The sample taken for sequencing was PBMCs.

CDR3 protein: CAWRARAGNSPLHF. The CDR3 DNA is TGTGCCTGGAGAGCCCGGGCAGGGAATTCACCCCTCCACTTT. This chain uses TRBV30 with TRBJ1-6; D possibly corresponds to TRBD1 (5 bases). Germline CDR1 is GTSNPN and CDR2 is SVGIG (reference sequence). V was shortened by 3 bases and J by 7 bases, with 13 bases between the two germline ends. CDR3 length: 14 amino acids.